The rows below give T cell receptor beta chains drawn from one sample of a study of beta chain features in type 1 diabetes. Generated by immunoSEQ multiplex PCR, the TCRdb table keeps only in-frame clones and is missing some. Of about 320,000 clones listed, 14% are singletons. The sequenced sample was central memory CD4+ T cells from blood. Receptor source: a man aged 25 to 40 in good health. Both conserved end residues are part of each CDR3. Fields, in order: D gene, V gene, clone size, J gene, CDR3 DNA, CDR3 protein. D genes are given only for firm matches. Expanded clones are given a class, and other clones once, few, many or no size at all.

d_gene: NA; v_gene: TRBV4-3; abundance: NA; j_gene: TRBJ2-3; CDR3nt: TGCGCCAGCAGCCAAGACGGCAGGGGGGTAGATACGCAGTATTTT; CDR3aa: CASSQDGRGVDTQYF
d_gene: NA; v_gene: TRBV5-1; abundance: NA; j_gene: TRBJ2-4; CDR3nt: TGCGCCAGCTCCTACAGGGAGGGAAACATTCAGTACTTC; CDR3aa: CASSYREGNIQYF
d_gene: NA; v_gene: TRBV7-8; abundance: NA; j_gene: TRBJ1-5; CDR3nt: TGTGCCAGCAGCCGACGCAATCAGCCCCAGCATTTT; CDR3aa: CASSRRNQPQHF
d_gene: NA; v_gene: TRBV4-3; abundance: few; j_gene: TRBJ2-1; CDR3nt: TGCGCCAGCAGCCAAGATAGGGCGGGGCTGCAGTTCTTC; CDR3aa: CASSQDRAGLQFF
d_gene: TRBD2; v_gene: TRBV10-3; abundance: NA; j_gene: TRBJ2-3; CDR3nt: TGTGCCATCAGGCTCGGGGGGGCGAGCACAGATACGCAGTATTTT; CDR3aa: CAIRLGGASTDTQYF
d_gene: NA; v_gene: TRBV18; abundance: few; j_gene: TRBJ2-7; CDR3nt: TGTGCCAGCTCACCAAGGGAGGGACAGAACGAGCAGTACTTC; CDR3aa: CASSPREGQNEQYF
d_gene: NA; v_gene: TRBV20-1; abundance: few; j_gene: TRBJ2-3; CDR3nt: TGCAGTGCTAGTTTCCTAGATACGCAGTATTTT; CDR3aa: CSASFLDTQYF
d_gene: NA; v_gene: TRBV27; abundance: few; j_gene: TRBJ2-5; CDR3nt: TGTGCCAGCAGAGATTCGGGGAACCAAGAGACCCAGTACTTC; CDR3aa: CASRDSGNQETQYF
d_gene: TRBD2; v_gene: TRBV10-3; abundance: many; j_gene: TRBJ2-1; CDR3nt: TGTGCCATCAGTGAGTCTCGCGGGAGGTGGATCTTC; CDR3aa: CAISESRGRWIF
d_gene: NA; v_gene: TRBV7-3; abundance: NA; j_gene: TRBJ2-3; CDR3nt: TGTGCCAGCAGCTTAACTTCGGCGGGAACAGATACGCAGTATTTT; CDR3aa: CASSLTSAGTDTQYF
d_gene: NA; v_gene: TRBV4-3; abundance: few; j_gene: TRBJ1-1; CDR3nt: TGCGCCAGCAGCCAAGAACGCCAGCTTACTGAAGCTTTCTTT; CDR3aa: CASSQERQLTEAFF
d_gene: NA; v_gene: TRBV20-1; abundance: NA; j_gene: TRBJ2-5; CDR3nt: TGCAGTGCTATCTATAGGGAGACCCAGTACTTC; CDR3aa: CSAIYRETQYF
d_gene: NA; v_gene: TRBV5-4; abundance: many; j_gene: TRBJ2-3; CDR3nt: TGTGCCAGCAGCGAAAACACAGATACGCAGTATTTT; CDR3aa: CASSENTDTQYF
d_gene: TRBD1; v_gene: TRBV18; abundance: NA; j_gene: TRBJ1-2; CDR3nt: TGTGCCAGCTCACCCTTGGGGACAGGGGCGCAAAATTTGCACTATGGCTACACCTTC; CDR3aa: CASSPLGTGAQNLHYGYTF
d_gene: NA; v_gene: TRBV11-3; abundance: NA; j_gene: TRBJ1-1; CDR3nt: TGTGCCAGCAGCTCGCAAGGAGGGACTGAAGCTTTCTTT; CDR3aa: CASSSQGGTEAFF
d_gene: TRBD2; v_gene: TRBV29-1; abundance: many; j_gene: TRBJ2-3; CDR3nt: TGCAGCGCCGCAACTAGCGGGAGAACAGATACGCAGTATTTT; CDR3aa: CSAATSGRTDTQYF
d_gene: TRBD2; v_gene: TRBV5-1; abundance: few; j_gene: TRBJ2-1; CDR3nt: TGCGCCAGCAGCCGAACCCTTAGCGGGGGGTACAATGAGCAGTTCTTC; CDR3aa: CASSRTLSGGYNEQFF
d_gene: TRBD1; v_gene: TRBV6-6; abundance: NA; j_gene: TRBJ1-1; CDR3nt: TGTGCCAGCAGTCGGGACAGGTTGAACACTGAAGCTTTCTTT; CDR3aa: CASSRDRLNTEAFF
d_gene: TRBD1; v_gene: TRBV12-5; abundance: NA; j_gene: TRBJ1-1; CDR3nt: TGTGCTAGTGGGACAGGGGGAATGAACACTGAAGCTTTCTTT; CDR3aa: CASGTGGMNTEAFF
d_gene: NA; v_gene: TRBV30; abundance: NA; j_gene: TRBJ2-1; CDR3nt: TGTGCCTGGAGTGGAACGTACAATGAGCAGTTCTTC; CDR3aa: CAWSGTYNEQFF
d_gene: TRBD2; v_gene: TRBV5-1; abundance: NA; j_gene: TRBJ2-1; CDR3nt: TGTGCCAGCAGCGCTAGCGGGGGGGCCCGAAATGAGCAGTTCTTC; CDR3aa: CASSASGGARNEQFF
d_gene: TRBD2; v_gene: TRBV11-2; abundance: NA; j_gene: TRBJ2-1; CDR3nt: TGTGCCAGCAGCCCAGGACTAGCCCCTAATGAGCAGTTCTTC; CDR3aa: CASSPGLAPNEQFF
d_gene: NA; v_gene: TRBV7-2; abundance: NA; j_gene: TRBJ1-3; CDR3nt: TGTGCCAGCAGCCCAGACTCCGGATCTGGAAACACCATATATTTT; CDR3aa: CASSPDSGSGNTIYF
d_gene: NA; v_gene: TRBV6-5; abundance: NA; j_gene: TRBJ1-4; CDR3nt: TGTGCCAGCAGTTACTCGGACAGCGAGAATGAAAAACTGTTTTTT; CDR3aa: CASSYSDSENEKLFF
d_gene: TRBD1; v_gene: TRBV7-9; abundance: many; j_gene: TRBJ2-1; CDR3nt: TGTGCCAGCAGCCCGGGACAGGGATCCTACAATGAGCAGTTCTTC; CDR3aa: CASSPGQGSYNEQFF
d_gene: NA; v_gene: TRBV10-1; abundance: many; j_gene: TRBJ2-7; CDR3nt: TGCGCCAGCAGAGAATGCCGGGAATACGAGCAGTACTTC; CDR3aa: CASRECREYEQYF
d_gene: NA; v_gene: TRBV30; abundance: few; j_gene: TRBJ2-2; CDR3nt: TGTGCCTGGAGTGGGCTCCAGGTTACCGGGGAGCTGTTTTTT; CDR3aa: CAWSGLQVTGELFF
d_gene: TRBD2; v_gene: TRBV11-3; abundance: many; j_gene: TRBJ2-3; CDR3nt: TGTGCCAGCAGCTCCTCGGGACTAACCACAGATACGCAGTATTTT; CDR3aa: CASSSSGLTTDTQYF
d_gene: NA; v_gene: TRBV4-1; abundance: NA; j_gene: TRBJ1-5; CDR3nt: TGCGCCAGCAGCCGAGGGCAGGGCAATCAGCCCCAGCATTTT; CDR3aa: CASSRGQGNQPQHF
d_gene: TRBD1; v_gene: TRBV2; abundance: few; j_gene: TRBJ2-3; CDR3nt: TGTGCCAGCAGCACTGACCGTCCCGGGACAGGGGGCCGTACGCAGTATTTT; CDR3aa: CASSTDRPGTGGRTQYF
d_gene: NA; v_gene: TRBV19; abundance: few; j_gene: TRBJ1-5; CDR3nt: TGTGCCAGTTCGGACACCAATCAGCCCCAGCATTTT; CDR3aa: CASSDTNQPQHF
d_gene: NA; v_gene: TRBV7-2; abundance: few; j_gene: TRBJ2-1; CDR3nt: TGTGCCAGCAGCTTACCCCGATCGTCGAATGAGCAGTTCTTC; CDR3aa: CASSLPRSSNEQFF
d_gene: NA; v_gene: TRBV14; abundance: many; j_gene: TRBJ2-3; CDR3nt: TGTGCCAGCAGCCAAGATCCCCCTTATACGCAGTATTTT; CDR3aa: CASSQDPPYTQYF
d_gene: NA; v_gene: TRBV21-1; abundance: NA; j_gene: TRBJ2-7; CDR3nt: TGTGCCAGCAGCAGAACAGGGGCTCCCTACGAGCAGTACTTC; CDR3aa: CASSRTGAPYEQYF
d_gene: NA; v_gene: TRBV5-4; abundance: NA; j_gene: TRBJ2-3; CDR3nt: TGTGCCAGCAGCCAAGACCAGGGTCTGTCAGATACGCAGTATTTT; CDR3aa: CASSQDQGLSDTQYF
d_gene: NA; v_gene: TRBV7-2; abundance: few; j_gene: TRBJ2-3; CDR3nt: TGTGCCAGCAGCCAGGCGCCGGATACGCAGTATTTT; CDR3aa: CASSQAPDTQYF
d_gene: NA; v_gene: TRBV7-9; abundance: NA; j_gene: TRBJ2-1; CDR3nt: TGTGCCAGCAGCTTGGGAGGGACAGGTCGCTACAATGAGCAGTTCTTC; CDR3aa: CASSLGGTGRYNEQFF
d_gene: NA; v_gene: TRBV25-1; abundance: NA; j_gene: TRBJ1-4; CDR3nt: TGTGCCAGCAGTGAAGGGGGCGTGGGTAATGAAAAACTGTTTTTT; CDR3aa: CASSEGGVGNEKLFF
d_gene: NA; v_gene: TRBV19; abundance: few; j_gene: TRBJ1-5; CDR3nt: TGTGCCACTGGCGAAGGGGGTATGAGCAATCAGCCCCAGCATTTT; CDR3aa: CATGEGGMSNQPQHF
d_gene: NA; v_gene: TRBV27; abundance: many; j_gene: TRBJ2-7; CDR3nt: TGTGCCAGCAGTTTCGCCCCCACCCAGTTCGAGCAGTACTTC; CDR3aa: CASSFAPTQFEQYF
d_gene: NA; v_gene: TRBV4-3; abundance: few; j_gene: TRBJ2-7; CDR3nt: TGCGCCAGCAGCCGCAACGGCGAGCAGTACTTC; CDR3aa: CASSRNGEQYF
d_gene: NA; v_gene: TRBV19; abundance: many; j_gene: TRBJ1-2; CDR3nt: TGTGCCAGTATTAAGGGCGGCTACACCTTC; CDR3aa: CASIKGGYTF
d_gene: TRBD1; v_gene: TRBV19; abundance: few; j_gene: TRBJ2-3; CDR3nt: TGTGCCAGCGGGTCACCGACAGGGGGCTACACAGATACGCAGTATTTT; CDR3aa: CASGSPTGGYTDTQYF
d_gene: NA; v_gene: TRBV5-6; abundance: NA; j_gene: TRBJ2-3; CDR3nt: TGTGCCAGCAGCGCGCGGGGCACAGATACGCAGTATTTT; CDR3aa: CASSARGTDTQYF
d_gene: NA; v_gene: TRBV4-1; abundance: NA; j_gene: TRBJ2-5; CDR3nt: TGCGCCAGCAGCCAAGATCCGGGATACCAAGAGACCCAGTACTTC; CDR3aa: CASSQDPGYQETQYF
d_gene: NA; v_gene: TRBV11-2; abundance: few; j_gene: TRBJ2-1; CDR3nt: TGTGCCAGCAGCTACCGGGAGAGGTACAATGAGCAGTTCTTC; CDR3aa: CASSYRERYNEQFF